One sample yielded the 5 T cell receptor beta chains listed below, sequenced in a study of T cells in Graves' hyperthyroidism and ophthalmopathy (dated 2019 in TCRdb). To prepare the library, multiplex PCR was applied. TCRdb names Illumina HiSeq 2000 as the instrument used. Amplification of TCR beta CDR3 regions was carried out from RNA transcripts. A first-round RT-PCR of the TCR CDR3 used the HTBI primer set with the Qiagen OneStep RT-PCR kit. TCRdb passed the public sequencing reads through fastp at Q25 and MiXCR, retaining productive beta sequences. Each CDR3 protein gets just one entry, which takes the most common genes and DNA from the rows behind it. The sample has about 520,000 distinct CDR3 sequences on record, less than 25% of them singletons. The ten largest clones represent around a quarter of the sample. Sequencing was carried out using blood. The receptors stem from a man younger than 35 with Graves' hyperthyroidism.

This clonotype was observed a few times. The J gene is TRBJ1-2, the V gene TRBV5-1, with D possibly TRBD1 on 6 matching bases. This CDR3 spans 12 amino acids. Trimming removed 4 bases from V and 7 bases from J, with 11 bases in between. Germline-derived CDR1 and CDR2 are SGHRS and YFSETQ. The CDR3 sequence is CASSTGAFGYTF. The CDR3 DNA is TGCGCCAGCAGCACGGGGGCCTTTGGCTACACCTTC.

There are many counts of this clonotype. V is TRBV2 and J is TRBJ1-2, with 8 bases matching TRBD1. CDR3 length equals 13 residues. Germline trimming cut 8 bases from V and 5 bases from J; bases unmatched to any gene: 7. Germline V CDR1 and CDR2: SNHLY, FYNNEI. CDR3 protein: CASAQGAPYGYTF. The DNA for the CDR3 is TGTGCCAGCGCTCAGGGGGCGCCGTATGGCTACACCTTC.

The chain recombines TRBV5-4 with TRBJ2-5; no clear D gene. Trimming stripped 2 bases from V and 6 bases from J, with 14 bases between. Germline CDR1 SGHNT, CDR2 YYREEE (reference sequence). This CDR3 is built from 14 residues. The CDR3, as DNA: TGTGCCAGCAGCTTTGGTACGAATAAACAGACCCAGTACTTC. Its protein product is CASSFGTNKQTQYF. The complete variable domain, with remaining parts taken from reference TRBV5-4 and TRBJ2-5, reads ETGVTQSPTHLIKTRGQQVTLRCSSQSGHNTVSWYQQALGQGPQFIFQYYREEENGRGNFPPRFSGLQFPNYSSELNVNALELDDSALYLCASSFGTNKQTQYFGPGTRLLVL.

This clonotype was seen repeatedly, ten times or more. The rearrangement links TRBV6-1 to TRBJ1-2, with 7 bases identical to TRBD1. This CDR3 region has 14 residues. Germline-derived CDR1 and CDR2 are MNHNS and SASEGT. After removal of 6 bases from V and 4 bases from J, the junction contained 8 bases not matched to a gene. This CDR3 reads CASRATGRAYGYTF. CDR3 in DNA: TGTGCCAGCAGAGCGACAGGGCGCGCCTATGGCTACACCTTC.

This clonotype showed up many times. The CDR3 DNA is TGTGCCAGCTCACCACGACGGGAGGCTGAAGCTTTCTTT. Translated: CASSPRREAEAFF. The chain recombines TRBV18 with TRBJ1-1; D not resolved. CDR3 length equals 13 residues. Germline V gene sequence: CDR1 KGHSH, CDR2 LQKENI. V lost 1 base to trimming and J lost 6 bases, with 9 bases between them.